This T cell receptor (beta chain) was captured in a study of shared clonotypes between healthy human individuals. Study-level points and caveats: Rarefaction demonstrated incomplete sorted-subset sequencing despite large depth.

Comment on this clone: Its specificity is unknown.

CDR3 length equals 16 residues. Trimming removed 4 bases from V and 1 base from J; junction bases left unmatched: 9. CDR1 is SQVTM and CDR2 is ANQGSEA in the germline V gene. CD45RO negativity and positive selection for CCR7 defined naive CD8 cells, a population that excluded terminally differentiated effector memory CD45RA+ cells. Deep-level assay runs were performed. Produced via immunoSEQ multiplex PCR; TCRdb's table is partial and in-frame only. The sample consists of 2 million to 2.5 million clones, just over 90% of them appearing once. Sequencing was carried out using naive CD8+ T cells from PBMCs. The chain uses TRBV29-1 and TRBJ2-4; 8 bases line up with TRBD2. The receptor's source is a man younger than 30 in good health. Some clones in this sample may be carry-over from other donors' samples. The CDR3 sequence: CSVVDGGRFAKNIQYF. The CDR3 region has the DNA TGCAGCGTTGTTGATGGCGGGAGGTTTGCCAAAAACATTCAGTACTTC.